These T cell receptor beta chains were read from a single sample in a study of T cells in localized non-small cell lung cancer. TCRdb's copy holds only in-frame clones and misses some; the assay was immunoSEQ multiplex PCR. The sample consists of 90,000 to 95,000 clones, 87% of them appearing once. This material consisted of peripheral blood, taken before any cancer treatment. These receptor sequences come from a man between 40 and 70 years old with stage I squamous cell lung carcinoma. The CDR3 runs from the conserved cysteine through the conserved F or W. The D gene is left open where the match is weak. The size field is filled for only some rows; it gives once, few, many or a size class.

J	size	D	V	CDR3	DNA
TRBJ2-7	once	-	TRBV27	CASSFSVSYEQYF	TGTGCCAGCAGTTTTTCAGTTTCCTACGAGCAGTACTTC
TRBJ1-5	-	-	TRBV7-2	CASSPQVSGQPQHF	TGTGCCAGCAGCCCCCAGGTGTCCGGTCAGCCCCAGCATTTT
TRBJ1-2	-	-	TRBV9	CASSVRDSFDGYTF	TGTGCCAGCAGCGTTCGGGATTCCTTTGATGGCTACACCTTC
TRBJ2-4	-	TRBD1	TRBV5-1	CASSILTGDNIQYF	TGCGCCAGCAGCATATTGACAGGGGATAACATTCAGTACTTC
TRBJ2-7	-	-	TRBV7-7	CASNPSYQAVEQYF	TGTGCCAGCAACCCCAGTTACCAAGCGGTCGAGCAGTACTTC
TRBJ1-1	-	TRBD1	TRBV5-1	CASSLRTGDTEAFF	TGCGCCAGCAGCCTCAGGACAGGGGACACTGAAGCTTTCTTT
TRBJ1-2	-	-	TRBV7-9	CASRVAGDYGYTF	TGTGCCAGCAGGGTCGCTGGGGACTATGGCTACACCTTC
TRBJ2-1	-	-	TRBV14	CASKPWTTFNEQFF	TGTGCCAGCAAGCCATGGACAACCTTCAATGAGCAGTTCTTC
TRBJ2-3	-	-	TRBV4-2	CASSQDPTDTQYF	TGTGCCAGCAGCCAAGACCCCACAGATACGCAGTATTTT
TRBJ1-5	-	TRBD1	TRBV28	CASSGTGTSNQPQHF	TGTGCCAGCAGTGGGACAGGAACTAGCAATCAGCCCCAGCATTTT
TRBJ1-2	once	-	TRBV9	CASSAQGPINYGYTF	TGTGCCAGCAGCGCGCAGGGACCCATTAACTATGGCTACACCTTC
TRBJ2-3	-	TRBD2	TRBV4-1	CASSQGMGTSGGRNTQYF	TGCGCCAGCAGCCAAGGGATGGGGACTAGCGGGGGAAGGAATACGCAGTATTTT
TRBJ1-6	-	TRBD1	TRBV9	CASSVASGGSYNSPLHF	TGTGCCAGCAGCGTAGCGTCAGGGGGCTCCTATAATTCACCCCTCCACTTT
TRBJ2-3	-	TRBD2	TRBV5-4	CASSFGGGSTDTQYF	TGTGCCAGCAGCTTTGGCGGGGGGAGCACAGATACGCAGTATTTT
TRBJ1-3	-	-	TRBV4-2	CASSQEVGTGNTIYF	TGTGCCAGCAGCCAAGAGGTGGGAACGGGAAACACCATATATTTT
TRBJ2-2	-	-	TRBV5-1	CASSTGFTPGTGELFF	TGCGCCAGCAGCACGGGCTTTACCCCGGGCACCGGGGAGCTGTTTTTT
TRBJ1-2	-	-	TRBV15	CATSRDRRDYGYTF	TGTGCCACCAGCAGAGATAGGAGAGACTATGGCTACACCTTC
TRBJ2-1	-	-	TRBV7-9	CASSSALQYNEQFF	TGTGCCAGCAGCTCCGCTCTCCAGTACAATGAGCAGTTCTTC
TRBJ1-4	-	-	TRBV4-1	CASSHQFEKLFF	TGCGCCAGCAGCCACCAATTCGAAAAACTGTTTTTT
TRBJ2-4	-	-	TRBV19	CASSMVNIQYF	TGTGCCAGTAGTATGGTAAACATTCAGTACTTC
TRBJ2-1	-	TRBD1	TRBV28	CASREQGTNEQFF	TGTGCCAGCAGGGAACAGGGGACCAATGAGCAGTTCTTC
TRBJ1-6	-	-	TRBV28	CASREGSSYNSPLHF	TGTGCCAGCAGAGAGGGGAGCTCCTATAATTCACCCCTCCACTTT
TRBJ2-5	-	-	TRBV5-1	CASSLALRMSRKETQYF	TGCGCCAGCAGCTTGGCACTCCGGATGTCGCGTAAAGAGACCCAGTACTTC
TRBJ1-1	-	-	TRBV6-5	CASSYSTGEAFF	TGTGCCAGCAGTTACTCGACGGGGGAAGCTTTCTTT
TRBJ1-1	few	TRBD1	TRBV19	CASRRGQEGSEAFF	TGTGCCAGTAGACGCGGACAGGAGGGATCTGAAGCTTTCTTT
TRBJ2-2	-	TRBD2	TRBV15	CATSHLRGGARDTGELFF	TGTGCCACCAGCCATCTTAGGGGAGGGGCCCGCGACACCGGGGAGCTGTTTTTT
TRBJ1-2	-	-	TRBV6-6	CASSYSPAGTVGYTF	TGTGCCAGCAGTTACTCCCCGGCAGGAACCGTAGGCTACACCTTC
TRBJ2-3	-	TRBD1	TRBV2	CASSARRQGTDTQYF	TGTGCCAGCAGTGCCCGGAGACAGGGTACAGATACGCAGTATTTT
TRBJ2-3	-	TRBD1	TRBV5-1	CASSLGGGQGSDTQYF	TGCGCCAGCAGCTTGGGCGGGGGACAGGGGTCAGATACGCAGTATTTT
TRBJ2-2	-	TRBD1	TRBV7-3	CASSWNRGAGTGELFF	TGTGCCAGCAGCTGGAACAGGGGCGCAGGCACCGGGGAGCTGTTTTTT
TRBJ2-5	-	-	TRBV5-1	CASSLVGDKQETQYF	TGCGCCAGCAGCTTGGTAGGGGACAAGCAAGAGACCCAGTACTTC
TRBJ2-7	-	TRBD2	TRBV19	CASSTSGTTGDYEQYF	TGTGCCAGTAGTACTAGCGGGACCACCGGAGACTACGAGCAGTACTTC
TRBJ2-5	-	-	TRBV6-5	CASSYSSTEETQYF	TGTGCCAGCAGTTACTCGTCGACAGAAGAGACCCAGTACTTC
TRBJ1-4	-	-	TRBV25-1	CASGPGGVNEKLFF	TGTGCCAGCGGCCCCGGCGGAGTTAATGAAAAACTGTTTTTT
TRBJ1-1	once	-	TRBV12-5	CASGLGFNTEAFF	TGTGCTAGTGGTTTGGGGTTTAACACTGAAGCTTTCTTT
TRBJ2-6	-	-	TRBV2	CASNPDSSGANVLTF	TGTGCCAGCAATCCAGACAGCTCTGGGGCCAACGTCCTGACTTTC
TRBJ1-1	-	-	TRBV5-1	CASSWSPVNTEAFF	TGCGCCAGCAGCTGGAGTCCGGTGAACACTGAAGCTTTCTTT
TRBJ2-2	-	-	TRBV7-9	CASSLVATNTGELFF	TGTGCCAGCAGCTTAGTTGCAACGAACACCGGGGAGCTGTTTTTT
TRBJ2-1	-	TRBD2	TRBV5-1	CASSSGLAEADEQFF	TGCGCCAGCAGCTCTGGACTAGCGGAGGCCGATGAGCAGTTCTTC
TRBJ2-3	-	-	TRBV28	CASRAPSGTDTQYF	TGTGCCAGCAGGGCGCCGTCGGGCACAGATACGCAGTATTTT
TRBJ2-5	-	TRBD2	TRBV5-1	CASSEGLAKETQYF	TGCGCCAGCAGCGAGGGACTAGCGAAGGAGACCCAGTACTTC
TRBJ2-2	-	-	TRBV9	CASSANLWERTGELFF	TGTGCCAGCAGCGCGAATCTATGGGAGAGAACCGGGGAGCTGTTTTTT
TRBJ1-4	-	-	TRBV5-1	CASSLGRSGEKLFF	TGCGCCAGCAGCTTAGGACGGTCCGGCGAAAAACTGTTTTTT
TRBJ2-3	-	TRBD1	TRBV5-1	CASSPLPTGAGADTQYF	TGCGCCAGCAGCCCGTTGCCGACAGGGGCGGGCGCAGATACGCAGTATTTT
TRBJ1-3	-	-	TRBV2	CASSDWQGPGNTIYF	TGTGCCAGCAGTGATTGGCAGGGCCCTGGAAACACCATATATTTT
TRBJ2-1	-	TRBD2	TRBV7-9	CASSFTGGPPYNEQFF	TGTGCCAGCAGCTTTACGGGGGGGCCCCCCTACAATGAGCAGTTCTTC
TRBJ1-2	-	TRBD1	TRBV28	CASSPTGVPGYTF	TGTGCCAGCAGCCCGACAGGGGTCCCTGGCTACACCTTC
TRBJ2-2	-	-	TRBV27	CASSLYPLTGELFF	TGTGCCAGCAGTCTCTACCCACTCACCGGGGAGCTGTTTTTT
TRBJ1-1	-	-	TRBV2	CASRLQLNTEAFF	TGTGCCAGCAGGCTACAGTTGAACACTGAAGCTTTCTTT
TRBJ1-2	-	-	TRBV30	CAWSGNGQNYGYTF	TGTGCCTGGAGTGGTAACGGACAGAACTATGGCTACACCTTC
TRBJ2-1	-	TRBD1	TRBV23-1	CASSGRQGANEQFF	TGCGCCAGCAGCGGCCGACAGGGGGCTAATGAGCAGTTCTTC
TRBJ2-6	-	TRBD1	TRBV10-3	CAISRDRPTGANVLTF	TGTGCCATCAGTCGGGACAGACCTACTGGGGCCAACGTCCTGACTTTC
TRBJ2-1	-	TRBD1	TRBV10-3	CAISEPGQGGHEQFF	TGTGCCATCAGTGAGCCAGGACAGGGCGGTCATGAGCAGTTCTTC